Listed below are T cell receptor beta chains from one sample, sequenced in a study of blood T cell repertoires in COVID-19. The table came from immunoSEQ multiplex PCR; TCRdb's copy has only in-frame clones and leaves some out. The profile shows just over 300,000 clones, approximately 89% of them singletons. Sequencing was carried out using PBMCs or T cells enriched from blood (not recorded which). The receptors come from a woman between 40 and 55 years old who had recovered from COVID-19. Both conserved end residues are part of each CDR3. D genes are given only for firm matches. Rows give clone size only sometimes, using once, few, many, or a class for an expanded clone.

clone_size	d_call	v_call	j_call	cdr3_nt	cdr3_aa
.	.	TRBV28	TRBJ1-2	TGTGCCAGCACCACTGGCGGGGAAGGCTATGGCTACACCTTC	CASTTGGEGYGYTF
.	TRBD1	TRBV6-5	TRBJ1-5	TGTGCCAGCAGGAGGGGACAGAATAGCAATCAGCCCCAGCATTTT	CASRRGQNSNQPQHF
.	.	TRBV7-2	TRBJ2-2	TGTGCCAGCAGCTTACCTCTAGCTGGCACCGGGGAGCTGTTTTTT	CASSLPLAGTGELFF
.	.	TRBV29-1	TRBJ2-7	TGCAGCGTTGGTTCGCAGGGGAAGCAGTACTTC	CSVGSQGKQYF
.	.	TRBV12-1	TRBJ2-7	TGTGCCAGCAGCTTTATACTAGCGGGATGGTACGAGCAGTACTTC	CASSFILAGWYEQYF
.	TRBD2	TRBV5-1	TRBJ2-5	TGCGCCAGCAGCTTTGGGGCTAGCGGGGGAGCCAGCCAGGAGACCCAGTACTTC	CASSFGASGGASQETQYF
once	.	TRBV11-2	TRBJ2-3	TGTGCCAGCAGCCCCCTTGTGGATACGCAGTATTTT	CASSPLVDTQYF
.	TRBD2	TRBV18	TRBJ2-1	TGTGCCAGCTCACCGTTAGCGGGAGGAACCTACAATGAGCAGTTCTTC	CASSPLAGGTYNEQFF
.	TRBD1	TRBV5-1	TRBJ2-1	TGCGCCAGCAGCTCAAGGAGACTCCCCGGGACAGGGGTCCCCTCGGATGAGCAGTTCTTC	CASSSRRLPGTGVPSDEQFF
.	TRBD2	TRBV7-2	TRBJ2-1	TGTGCCAGCAGCTTAGGGGTAGCGGGGGGGAATGAGCAGTTCTTC	CASSLGVAGGNEQFF
.	TRBD1	TRBV7-9	TRBJ1-4	TGTGCCAGCAGCTTGGGGACAGGTGCAACTAATGAAAAACTGTTTTTT	CASSLGTGATNEKLFF
.	TRBD1	TRBV3-1/TRBV3-2	TRBJ1-5	TGTGCCAGCAGCCAAGATCTAAAAGGGGGCAGTCAGCCCCAGCATTTT	CASSQDLKGGSQPQHF
.	TRBD2	TRBV5-6	TRBJ2-7	TGTGCCAGCAGCTTGAGGGGTAGCGGGATGATTAACGAGCAGTACTTC	CASSLRGSGMINEQYF
.	TRBD1	TRBV15	TRBJ1-1	TGTGCCACCAGCAGGACGGGACAGGGGCTGGCGGAAGCTTTCTTT	CATSRTGQGLAEAFF
.	.	TRBV6-5	TRBJ1-2	TGTGCCAGCACGGCGGGTGGGGTCGGGTACACCTTC	CASTAGGVGYTF
.	.	TRBV9	TRBJ2-1	TGTGCCAGCAGCGTACAACAGTACCTTTCGGATGAGCAGTTCTTC	CASSVQQYLSDEQFF
.	.	TRBV30	TRBJ1-5	TGTGCCTGGAGTTCCGAGAGAGGCCAGCCCCAGCATTTT	CAWSSERGQPQHF
.	TRBD1	TRBV28	TRBJ1-2	TGTGCCAGCAGTTCAGACAGGGGGCAGGACTATGGCTACACCTTC	CASSSDRGQDYGYTF
.	TRBD1	TRBV2	TRBJ2-7	TGTGCCAGCAGTAGGACAGGGAATGGCAACGAGCAGTACTTC	CASSRTGNGNEQYF
.	.	TRBV6-5	TRBJ2-3	TGTGCCAGCAGTTGGATCTCGGGACAAAGCACAGATACGCAGTATTTT	CASSWISGQSTDTQYF
.	.	TRBV11-3	TRBJ2-2	TGTGCCAGCAGCGCGGGATGGGCCGGGGAGCTGTTTTTT	CASSAGWAGELFF
.	TRBD2	TRBV11-3	TRBJ2-7	TGTGCCAGCGACCCTGGGACTAGCGGGAGTGGGGAGCAGTACTTC	CASDPGTSGSGEQYF
.	TRBD2	TRBV4-3	TRBJ2-1	TGCGCCAGCAGCCAAGATCGCGGGGGGGCTCACAATGAGCAGTTCTTC	CASSQDRGGAHNEQFF
.	TRBD2	TRBV28	TRBJ2-3	TGTGCCAGCAGTCAAGCGGGGGGGCCAACAGATACGCAGTATTTT	CASSQAGGPTDTQYF